This TCR beta chain was identified during a study of blood T cell repertoires in COVID-19. On the study more broadly: The samples span acute and convalescent COVID-19 from the United States, Italy and Spain. T cells, B-cell-depleted T cells, or PBMCs supplied cDNA or gDNA.

Germline assignment: CDR1 MNHEY and CDR2 SVGEGT. This CDR3 comprises 15 residues. V was pared by 5 bases and J by 10 bases, with 21 bases between. Followed longitudinally, the Seattle patients had been enrolled during active infection. In the source study's methods: Nucleated cell number was recorded as an estimate derived from reference gene primer amplification. This table comes from immunoSEQ multiplex PCR, and its TCRdb copy is limited to in-frame clones, with some not included. Clonal size and the V and J genes are those of that table, whereas D and trimming came from the DNA. The table records 350,000 to 450,000 clones, approximately 86% of them present only once.

This TCR was sampled from a woman aged 60 to 75 with COVID-19, enrolled during active disease. The sequenced sample consisted of peripheral blood. The gene calls are TRBV6-2 or TRBV6-3 and TRBJ1-5, with unresolved D. The CDR3 DNA reads as TGTGCCAGCAGTGACACGCGGGAACATTTTTCCCCCCAGCATTTT. Translating it yields CASSDTREHFSPQHF.